Included here is one T cell receptor beta chain sequence, with context. This CDR3 has 15 residues. With 5 bases clipped from V and 2 bases from J, the junction kept 6 bases outside the gene matches. Germline V gene lookup returns CDR1 SGHAT and CDR2 FQNNGV. Some clones are missing from TCRdb's copy, which holds only in-frame ones; the method was immunoSEQ multiplex PCR. The repertoire holds around 56,000 clones, with approximately 80% as singletons. This sample is part of a study of OX40 agonist ivuxolimab in advanced cancers. This receptor was identified in an adult with an advanced solid tumor such as melanoma, head and neck, liver or kidney cancer. The sequencing here drew on CD4+ or CD8+ T cells sorted from blood, taken in a trial of the OX40 agonist ivuxolimab. V usage is TRBV11-2 and J usage is TRBJ2-7; 10 positions match TRBD2. For the CDR3, the DNA is TGTGCCAGCAGCCAGGGACTAGCGCCTCCCTACGAGCAGTACTTC. As protein: CASSQGLAPPYEQYF.